This TCR beta chain was identified in a study of blood T cell repertoires in COVID-19 (dated by TCRdb to the early 2020s). About the investigation overall: Collaborator samples came from the United States, Italy and Spain and covered acute and convalescent phases of COVID-19. The material from the prospective study consisted of cDNA or gDNA derived from T cells, B-cell-depleted T cells, or PBMCs. The dataset comprised deeply sampled blood TCRbeta repertoires from subjects exposed to, actively infected with, or recovered from COVID-19. A freely available public database, intended as a resource for researchers studying the immune response to SARS-CoV-2, is where the repertoires were released. Samples came from the ongoing ImmuneRACE study (first 160 participants) plus 1,254 subjects from 6 global collaborators. Sample metadata almost always included a de-identified subject ID, COVID-19 status, age in years and sex. Where HLA class I and class II types were available, the types were taken from metadata supplied by the sample provider, not from assay-based typing. Study-wide conclusions, independent of this receptor: Clinical and demographic metadata were provided uncurated, with the amount varying by source and participant.

About this clone: Which antigen it targets is not known. Base-call qualities are not available, and no considerably larger clone is one nucleotide away.

The immunoSEQ Assay, a bias-controlled multiplex PCR, was used to amplify TCRbeta CDR3 regions from genomic DNA. In the original analysis: Nucleated cell counts per sample were estimated from amplification of reference gene primers within the assay. Sequence reads were collapsed and filtered to measure the absolute abundance of every unique TCRbeta CDR3 rearrangement. For each sample, productive Simpson clonality was calculated as the square root of Simpson's diversity index across productive rearrangements. TCRdb retrieved this table from immuneACCESS and kept in-frame rearrangements only. Not all clones are present; in checked studies, unresolved V genes account for under half, and no reason is known for the remainder. That table furnishes V, J and clone size, whereas the DNA furnished D and trimming. This sample gives 200,000 to 250,000 clones in total; roughly 85% of them show up just once. The ten most abundant clones make up approximately 3.5% of the sample.

Whole blood was collected in K2EDTA tubes by collaborating institutions according to the institutions' own protocols. Collaborator samples were shipped for TCRbeta analysis as frozen whole blood, isolated PBMCs, or DNA extracted from either sample type. Sequences were obtained from peripheral blood. The TCR was taken from a young woman with acute or convalescent COVID-19.

The CDR3 sequence is CATTSFQGAHEQYF. In nucleotide form, the sequence is TGTGCCACTACAAGTTTCCAGGGGGCCCACGAGCAGTACTTC. This receptor chain uses TRBV5-4 and TRBJ2-7; TRBD1 fits 8 bases in the junction. The germline V gene (reference sequence) specifies SGHNT as CDR1 and YYREEE as CDR2. From cysteine to phenylalanine, the CDR3 is 14 amino acids long. Only CDR3 DNA remains: 42 bases, in frame from the first base. Germline trimming: 9 bases from V, 5 bases from J; junction bases outside gene matches: 13.